Below are 6 T cell receptor beta chains sequenced from a single sample in a study of T cells in Graves' hyperthyroidism and ophthalmopathy. Regions amplified from RNA transcripts were the TCR beta CDR3 regions. The HTBI primer set drove a first-round RT-PCR of the TCR CDR3. Via MiXCR, TCRdb re-called the multiplex PCR reads, giving one row per CDR3 protein. The sample consists of about 420,000 distinct CDR3 sequences, around 13% of them appearing once. Specimen: blood. The receptors originated from a young woman with Graves' hyperthyroidism.

This clonotype was observed at least ten times. The chain uses TRBV20-1 and TRBJ2-1; 8 nucleotides line up with TRBD2. CDR1 is DFQATT and CDR2 is SNEGSKA in the germline V gene (reference sequence). There are 13 residues in the CDR3. V gave up 5 bases and J gave up 5 bases; unmatched junction bases: 5. CDR3 DNA: TGCAGTGCTTCCGGGGGGGGTCACAATGAGCAGTTCTTC. It specifies CSASGGGHNEQFF.

This clonotype was observed a few times. This CDR3 is CASSQDGTVGNGYTF. CDR3 sequence (DNA): TGCGCCAGCAGCCAAGATGGGACAGTGGGCAATGGCTACACCTTC. The chain employs TRBV4-3 and TRBJ1-2; TRBD1 aligns across 7 bases. The CDR3 runs to 15 residues. Unmatched junction bases numbered 7, after V lost 0 bases and J lost 6 bases. Germline-derived CDR1 and CDR2 are LGHNA and YSLEER.

This clonotype appeared many times. The chain uses TRBV5-1 and TRBJ1-1; D ambiguous. From germline, CDR1 is SGHRS and CDR2 YFSETQ. The ends were cut back, 2 bases at V and 3 bases at J, with 14 bases in the middle. This CDR3 is built from 15 residues. The CDR3 sequence is CASSLDGYGYTEAFF. As DNA, the CDR3 is TGCGCCAGCAGCTTAGATGGGTACGGGTACACTGAAGCTTTCTTT.

This sequence joins TRBV4-1 and TRBJ1-5, with 7 bases identical to TRBD1. Unmatched junction bases numbered 3, after V lost 0 bases and J lost 4 bases. Germline CDR1 reads MGHRA; CDR2 reads YSYEKL. The CDR3 extends over 15 amino acids. The DNA of the CDR3 is TGCGCCAGCAGCCAAGACCCGACAGGGAATCAGCCCCAGCATTTT. Its protein is CASSQDPTGNQPQHF.

This clonotype was counted ten times or more. The chain is built from TRBV30 and TRBJ1-2, with D perhaps TRBD1 (5 bases). Trimming cost V 8 bases and J 0 bases, with 10 bases left between them. Germline lookup yields CDR1 GTSNPN and CDR2 SVGIG (reference sequence). This CDR3 contains 12 residues. The chain's CDR3 is CAVGPANYGYTF. CDR3 nucleotides: TGTGCCGTGGGACCAGCTAACTATGGCTACACCTTC.

In its sample, this clonotype was seen many times. This chain's CDR3 is CASLTGTNEQFF. DNA of the CDR3: TGTGCCAGCCTGACAGGTACGAATGAGCAGTTCTTC. The chain combines TRBV11-2 with TRBJ2-1; tentative D call: TRBD1 (6 bases). CDR3 size: 12 residues. CDR1 SGHAT and CDR2 FQNNGV come from the germline V gene. V shed 8 bases and J shed 7 bases, with 12 bases lying between them.